One sample yielded the 30 T cell receptor beta chains listed below, sequenced in a study of beta chain features in type 1 diabetes (dated by TCRdb to 2016 to 2019). Study-wide conclusions, independent of this receptor: Type 1 diabetes patients showed a moderate but significant shortening of TCRB CDR3 length in all four CD4+ subsets.

Libraries were prepared through the immunoSEQ multiplex PCR assay. All of the isolated RNA was reverse transcribed with the High Capacity cDNA Reverse Transcription Kit, so expressed TCRB transcripts were sequenced. In its TCRdb copy, this immuneACCESS table keeps in-frame sequences only and misses some clones. Where compared with another copy, unresolved V genes explain less than half of these, and the others have no known cause. The sample data list hundreds of thousands of clones, and about an eighth of these were observed just once. The top ten clonotypes cover approximately 0.022% of the sample. These TCRs are of unknown antigen specificity. Sequencing used naive CD4+ T cells from blood. Reading the label with the study, this specimen's cell subset or site is: true naive CD4+ T cells. The receptors come from a man aged 18 to 30 with type 1 diabetes.

The gene calls are TRBV28 and TRBJ1-4; no firm D call. Deletions cut 5 bases from V and 6 bases from J, with 10 bases between. CDR3 size: 13 residues. Germline V gene data show CDR1 as MDHEN and CDR2 as SYDVKM. For the CDR3, the DNA is TGTGCCAGCAGTGGTCGATTGTATGAAAAACTGTTTTTT. Translated, it gives CASSGRLYEKLFF.

This clone was found a few times. In DNA, the CDR3 is TGTGCCAGTCTAAGACAGGGGAGGGATGAGCAGTTCTTC. As protein: CASLRQGRDEQFF. V is TRBV19 and J is TRBJ2-1; maybe TRBD1 (8 bases). CDR1 is LNHDA and CDR2 is SQIVND in the germline V gene (reference sequence). The CDR3 covers 13 residues. V lost 8 bases, J lost 8 bases, and 16 bases lay in between.

The rearrangement joins TRBV7-9 to TRBJ2-7; D is possibly TRBD2 (6 bases). The V gene lost 11 bases and the J gene lost 2 bases, with 16 bases spanning the gap. Germline V lookup: CDR1 SEHNR, CDR2 FQNEAQ (reference sequence). The CDR3 is 13 amino acids. CDR3 sequence (DNA): TGTGCCGCCGGCGGGGCTCGGACCTACGAGCAGTACTTC. This translates into CAAGGARTYEQYF.

This clone was seen a few times. V gene TRBV4-1 combines with J gene TRBJ2-3, with D unresolved. CDR3 size: 13 residues. Germline CDR1 reads MGHRA; CDR2 reads YSYEKL. V lost 4 bases and J 9 bases, leaving 14 bases between the germline ends. CDR3 in amino acids: CASSPAIVGTQYF. CDR3 sequence (DNA): TGCGCCAGCAGCCCCGCAATTGTGGGAACGCAGTATTTT.

This clone was observed a few times. The chain recombines TRBV27 with TRBJ2-5; 7 bases match TRBD2. Germline CDR1 MNHEY, CDR2 SMNVEV (reference sequence). The CDR3 runs to 15 residues. The J segment lost 1 base and the V segment lost 6 bases, leaving 8 bases of the junction unmatched. CDR3 loop: CASRDSGPAQETQYF. The CDR3 DNA reads as TGTGCCAGCAGGGATAGCGGGCCCGCCCAAGAGACCCAGTACTTC.

The chain uses TRBV7-9 and TRBJ1-5; 11 bases are shared with TRBD1. The CDR3 is 19 residues long. V gave up 5 bases and J gave up 7 bases; unmatched junction bases: 19. Germline CDR1 is SEHNR and CDR2 is FQNEAQ (reference sequence). The CDR3 DNA reads as TGTGCCAGCAGCCCCCTGCAGGGACAGGGGGTTGGTAGCGAACAGCCCCAGCATTTT. It encodes CASSPLQGQGVGSEQPQHF.

This clone has a handful of counts. This sequence joins TRBV29-1 and TRBJ2-1; D may be TRBD2 (5 bases). Trimming took off 6 bases at V and 12 bases at J, with 15 bases between the two ends. The germline V gene has CDR1 SQVTM and CDR2 ANQGSEA. The CDR3 is made up of 11 amino acids. Written as DNA, the CDR3 is TGCAGCGTCGCCGGGGTAGGTGGGCAGTTCTTC. Its translation is CSVAGVGGQFF.

The chain recombines TRBV5-6 with TRBJ1-1, with a tentative D call TRBD1 (6 bases). Germline-derived CDR1 and CDR2 are SGHDT and YYEEEE. The CDR3 is made up of 14 amino acids. Trimming left V 4 bases short and J 5 bases short, with 15 bases between. This chain's CDR3 is CASSMGHSGTEAFF. DNA for the CDR3: TGTGCCAGCAGCATGGGACACTCAGGGACTGAAGCTTTCTTT.

This rearrangement joins TRBV9 to TRBJ2-2; D possibly corresponds to TRBD2 (7 bases). This CDR3 contains 16 residues. V lost 4 bases and J lost 4, with 17 bases in between. Germline CDR1 is SGDLS and CDR2 is YYNGEE. The CDR3 region is CASSFPGGGGTGELFF. For the CDR3, the DNA is TGTGCCAGCAGCTTTCCGGGGGGCGGCGGCACCGGGGAGCTGTTTTTT. Using reference TRBV9 and TRBJ2-2 for the parts outside the CDR3, the full variable domain is DSGVTQTPKHLITATGQRVTLRCSPRSGDLSVYWYQQSLDQGLQFLIQYYNGEERAKGNILERFSAQQFPDLHSELNLSSLELGDSALYFCASSFPGGGGTGELFFGEGSRLTVL.

V gene TRBV29-1 combines with J gene TRBJ1-1; D remains unclear. The germline CDR1 and CDR2 sequences are SQVTM and ANQGSEA. Trimming shortened V by 7 bases and J by 4 bases, and 16 bases separated the two germline ends. The CDR3 loop spans 13 amino acids. CDR3 DNA sequence: TGCAGCGGGCTCGGGCAGCCGGGCACTGAAGCTTTCTTT. It translates to CSGLGQPGTEAFF. The full variable domain, completed using reference TRBV29-1 and TRBJ1-1, is SAVISQKPSRDICQRGTSLTIQCQVDSQVTMMFWYRQQPGQSLTLIATANQGSEATYESGFVIDKFPISRPNLTFSTLTVSNMSPEDSSIYLCSGLGQPGTEAFFGQGTRLTVV.

The chain employs TRBV29-1 and TRBJ1-6; D call uncertain. The V gene lost 4 bases and the J gene lost 7 bases, with 14 bases spanning the gap. CDR1 SQVTM and CDR2 ANQGSEA come from the germline V gene. The CDR3 spans 14 residues. In nucleotides, the CDR3 is TGCAGCGTTGTGGTCAGGACGGGGAATTCACCCCTCCACTTT. Translation gives CSVVVRTGNSPLHF.

This clone was observed a few times. The chain has TRBV5-1 and TRBJ1-1, with 9 bases aligning to TRBD1. Germline values: CDR1 SGHRS, CDR2 YFSETQ. The CDR3 is 16 amino acids. V was pared by 5 bases and J by 0 bases, with 8 bases of the junction left unmatched. The CDR3 region is CASRPRTGDVNTEAFF. The DNA of the CDR3 is TGCGCCAGCAGACCCAGGACAGGGGACGTGAACACTGAAGCTTTCTTT.

CDR3 protein: CAVRQNSNYGYTF. The DNA of the CDR3 is TGTGCCGTCAGACAGAACTCTAACTATGGCTACACCTTC. V and J are TRBV27 and TRBJ1-2; TRBD1 might be the D (5 bases). Per the germline V gene, CDR1 is MNHEY and CDR2 is SMNVEV (reference sequence). V dropped 11 bases and J dropped 0 bases, with 13 bases sitting between them. This CDR3 is built from 13 residues.

This clone showed up just a few times. J is TRBJ2-5 and V is TRBV2; the match to TRBD1 covers 9 bases. The germline V gene has CDR1 SNHLY and CDR2 FYNNEI. With V trimmed by 5 bases and J by 2 bases, 6 bases remained unmatched. The CDR3 runs 15 residues. CDR3 residues: CASSSRTGDQETQYF. The CDR3 DNA sequence: TGTGCCAGCAGTTCGAGGACAGGGGATCAAGAGACCCAGTACTTC. Filled out from reference TRBV2 and TRBJ2-5, the complete variable domain reads EPEVTQTPSHQVTQMGQEVILRCVPISNHLYFYWYRQILGQKVEFLVSFYNNEISEKSEIFDDQFSVERPDGSNFTLKIRSTKLEDSAMYFCASSSRTGDQETQYFGPGTRLLVL.

This clone was recorded a few times. The CDR3 here is CASSFGTGGNQPQHF. In nucleotides, the CDR3 is TGTGCCAGCAGTTTCGGGACAGGGGGCAATCAGCCCCAGCATTTT. The chain couples TRBV27 to TRBJ1-5; 10 bases agree with TRBD1. Germline V gene data show CDR1 as MNHEY and CDR2 as SMNVEV (reference sequence). The CDR3 has 15 residues. Trimming at V came to 3 bases and at J to 2 bases, leaving 1 base not matched to a gene.

This clone was counted a few times. V and J are TRBV2 and TRBJ2-3, with D hard to call. Trimming removed 7 bases from V and 0 bases from J, with 11 bases in between. This CDR3 has 14 residues. Germline loops: CDR1 SNHLY, CDR2 FYNNEI. CDR3 coding DNA: TGTGCCAGCAAAGAACAGAGTAGCACAGATACGCAGTATTTT. This sequence encodes CASKEQSSTDTQYF.

This clone was seen a handful of times. This CDR3 is also generated by other DNA sequences in the sample. The V gene is TRBV18, the J gene TRBJ1-5; no firm D call. Germline V gene data show CDR1 as KGHSH and CDR2 as LQKENI. The CDR3 loop spans 13 amino acids. Trimming cost V 3 bases and J 1 base, with 4 bases left between them. The CDR3 DNA follows: TGTGCCAGCTCACCGGGCAGCAATCAGCCCCAGCATTTT. This sequence encodes CASSPGSNQPQHF. Based on the CDR3 plus reference TRBV18 and TRBJ1-5, the full variable domain is NAGVMQNPRHLVRRRGQEARLRCSPMKGHSHVYWYRQLPEEGLKFMVYLQKENIIDESGMPKERFSAEFPKEGPSILRIQQVVRGDSAAYFCASSPGSNQPQHFGDGTRLSIL.

Here the CDR3 DNA reads TGTGCCAGCAGTGAACGTGGCGGGGGTAATTCACCCCTCCACTTT. Protein sequence: CASSERGGGNSPLHF. The chain links TRBV25-1 to TRBJ1-6, with D maybe TRBD1 (5 bases). CDR1 is MGHDK, CDR2 SYGVNS, per germline. Deletions cut 2 bases from V and 6 bases from J, with 11 bases between. The length of the CDR3 is 15 residues.

This clone has only a few counts. J is TRBJ2-7 and V is TRBV9, with 7 bases aligning to TRBD1. The CDR3 sequence is 17 residues long. V lost 0 bases, J lost 0 bases, and 9 bases stayed unmatched. Germline values: CDR1 SGDLS, CDR2 YYNGEE. Here the CDR3 DNA reads TGTGCCAGCAGCGTAGGTGTAGGGGGCTGGGCCTCCTACGAGCAGTACTTC. It translates to CASSVGVGGWASYEQYF.

The chain employs TRBV4-1 and TRBJ2-1, with 7 bases identical to TRBD1. This CDR3 spans 17 amino acids. Germline CDR1 and CDR2: MGHRA and YSYEKL. V lost 0 bases and J lost 7; bases outside the gene matches: 12. CDR3 in amino acids: CASSQEAHPGGSNEQFF. The CDR3, as DNA: TGCGCCAGCAGCCAAGAAGCGCATCCAGGGGGTAGTAATGAGCAGTTCTTC.

The gene calls are TRBV18 and TRBJ1-4; 7 bases fit TRBD1. From germline, CDR1 is KGHSH and CDR2 LQKENI. CDR3 length: 16 amino acids. J lost 5 bases, V lost 5 bases, and 11 bases had no gene match. The CDR3 sequence: CASSSTAGTANEKLFF. As DNA, the CDR3 is TGTGCCAGCTCATCGACTGCCGGGACAGCGAATGAAAAACTGTTTTTT.

This clone was found a few times. The chain is built from TRBV10-3 and TRBJ1-1; no reliable D call. Deletions cut 4 bases from V and 3 bases from J, with 15 bases between. This CDR3 region has 15 residues. CDR1 ENHRY and CDR2 SYGVKD come from the germline V gene. The CDR3 DNA is TGTGCCATCAGTGCGTACAGCCTTGAGGACACTGAAGCTTTCTTT. Translation: CAISAYSLEDTEAFF.

This clone was counted between two and nine times. V gene TRBV21-1 combines with J gene TRBJ1-2; TRBD1, the table's D call, lacks a check against the DNA. TRBV21-1 is a recognized pseudogene. The CDR3 runs 13 residues. In DNA form, the CDR3 reads TGTGCCAGCAGCAAATGTGGGGGCGGCGGCTACACCTTC. Translated: CASSKCGGGGYTF.

This clone was counted between two and nine times. The V and J genes are TRBV29-1 and TRBJ1-1, with 8 positions matching TRBD1. CDR1 and CDR2 from the germline V gene are SQVTM and ANQGSEA. The CDR3 consists of 13 residues. The V gene end was trimmed by 7 bases and the J gene end by 6 bases; junction bases not matched to a gene: 10. The CDR3 region is CSGQGAPGPEAFF. CDR3 nucleotide sequence: TGCAGCGGCCAGGGGGCGCCAGGCCCTGAAGCTTTCTTT.

The chain couples TRBV13 to TRBJ2-7, with D possibly being TRBD1 or TRBD2 (6 bases each). The CDR3 is 15 amino acids. CDR1 and CDR2 (germline): PRHDT, FYEKMQ (reference sequence). Trimming shortened V by 4 bases and J by 5 bases, and 18 bases separated the two germline ends. CDR3 nucleotide sequence: TGTGCCAGCAGCTGGAAGGAGGGGGAGAGAAACGAGCAGTACTTC. It translates to CASSWKEGERNEQYF.

This chain connects TRBV7-9 to TRBJ2-7, with D possibly called TRBD1 or TRBD2 (5 bases each). CDR1 is SEHNR and CDR2 is FQNEAQ in the germline V gene (reference sequence). The CDR3 has 15 amino acids. V was pared by 5 bases and J by 6 bases, with 20 bases between. Written as DNA, the CDR3 is TGTGCCAGCAGCCATAACCAGGGAGTAACCCCCGAGCAGTACTTC. The encoded protein is CASSHNQGVTPEQYF.

This clone was counted only a few times. V and J are TRBV2 and TRBJ2-6; possible D gene TRBD1, 5 bases. From germline, CDR1 is SNHLY and CDR2 FYNNEI. V shed 5 bases and J shed 12 bases, with 17 bases lying between them. The CDR3 is 14 residues long. The CDR3 DNA follows: TGTGCCAGCAGTCTCAGGGTCTCCCCTTCCGTCCTGACTTTC. This encodes CASSLRVSPSVLTF.

A remark on this clone: Other DNA sequences from this sample encode an identical CDR3 as well. This chain joins TRBV18 and TRBJ1-1; D gene unclear. Germline V gene lookup returns CDR1 KGHSH and CDR2 LQKENI. Trimming shortened V by 3 bases and J by 0 bases, and 5 bases separated the two germline ends. CDR3 length: 13 amino acids. CDR3 sequence (DNA): TGTGCCAGCTCACCGACGGTGAACACTGAAGCTTTCTTT. Amino acid sequence: CASSPTVNTEAFF. The full variable domain, completed using reference TRBV18 and TRBJ1-1, is NAGVMQNPRHLVRRRGQEARLRCSPMKGHSHVYWYRQLPEEGLKFMVYLQKENIIDESGMPKERFSAEFPKEGPSILRIQQVVRGDSAAYFCASSPTVNTEAFFGQGTRLTVV.

This clone turned up a few times. The chain couples TRBV7-6 to TRBJ1-4, with TRBD1 identical over 7 bases. CDR3 length equals 15 residues. Germline V gives CDR1 SGHVS, CDR2 FNYEAQ. The V segment lost 5 bases and the J segment 4 bases; nucleotides outside the gene matches: 7. As DNA, the CDR3 is TGTGCCAGCAGCGTAAGACAGGGCGGTAATGAAAAACTGTTTTTT. This codes for CASSVRQGGNEKLFF.

The chain couples TRBV4-1 to TRBJ1-2; no definite D call. Germline CDR1 and CDR2: MGHRA and YSYEKL. V dropped 2 bases and J dropped 2 bases, with 15 bases sitting between them. The CDR3 has 16 residues. For the CDR3, the DNA is TGCGCCAGCAGCCAAAGGCTGATGGATCGCAACTATGGCTACACCTTC. Protein product: CASSQRLMDRNYGYTF.